This T cell receptor beta chain was recovered during a study of shared clonotypes between healthy human individuals. Findings of the study overall: The four-donor shared clonotypes exceeded non-shared clonotypes in generation probability, with non-shared ones scoring lower. Rarefaction revealed incomplete sorted-subset sequencing despite large depth.

Several immunoSEQ plates held equal portions of the genomic DNA taken from each subset. Measured with immunoSEQ multiplex PCR; TCRdb has only the in-frame clones, and not every one. The data hold around 1,100,000 clones, with 70% to 85% observed a single time. CD4+ cells yielded CD45RA+ naive and CD45RA-negative memory subsets. Regarding this clone: No antigen is known for it.

The TCR originated in a man aged 18-30 years in good health. Some clones in this sample may be carry-over from other donors' samples. The source material was memory CD4+ T cells from PBMCs. The subset denotes: CD45RA-negative fraction.

The CDR3 sequence is CAISGTGSRYEQYF. In DNA form, the CDR3 reads TGTGCCATCAGCGGGACAGGGAGCCGCTACGAGCAGTACTTC. This chain uses TRBV10-3 with TRBJ2-7; TRBD1 matches at 9 bases. CDR3 length: 14 residues. Germline V gene lookup returns CDR1 ENHRY and CDR2 SYGVKD. V shed 6 bases and J 3 bases; nucleotides not matched to a gene: 6.